A selection of T cell receptor beta chains follows, all from one sample in a study of technical replicates of blood from several donors. This table comes from immunoSEQ multiplex PCR, and its TCRdb copy is limited to in-frame clones, with some not included. Seen here are 13,000 to 15,000 clones, 84% observed once, and the top ten hold about 10%. What was sequenced was PBMCs. Receptor source: a human donor in good health. The CDR3 runs from the conserved cysteine through the conserved F or W. The D gene is left open where the match is weak. The listing skips clone size in some rows; elsewhere it reads once, few, many or a size class.

size	V	D	J	DNA	CDR3
.	TRBV5-6	.	TRBJ2-3	TGTGCCAGCAGTACAGCAAGCGGGAGCACAGATACGCAGTATTTT	CASSTASGSTDTQYF
.	TRBV25-1	.	TRBJ2-2	TGTGCCAGCAGTGAAATTACAGCCGGGGAGCTGTTTTTT	CASSEITAGELFF
once	TRBV5-1	TRBD1	TRBJ1-2	TGCGCCAGCAGCTCGACAGGGCAGGGTGGCTACACCTTC	CASSSTGQGGYTF
.	TRBV11-2	.	TRBJ2-3	TGTGCCAGCAGCTACCTAGCAGATACGCAGTATTTT	CASSYLADTQYF
.	TRBV25-1	.	TRBJ2-7	TGTGCCAGCAGCTCAGACATCCCCTACGAGCAGTACTTC	CASSSDIPYEQYF
.	TRBV27	TRBD1	TRBJ1-5	TGTGCCAGCAGTTTTCGGACAGGGGATCAGCCCCAGCATTTT	CASSFRTGDQPQHF
.	TRBV28	.	TRBJ1-1	TGTGCCAGCAGTCTTACCACGGGGAACACTGAAGCTTTCTTT	CASSLTTGNTEAFF
.	TRBV19	.	TRBJ1-1	TGTGCCACCATGCGAACCACTGAAGCTTTCTTT	CATMRTTEAFF
.	TRBV28	.	TRBJ2-6	TGTGCCAGCAGTTTATCGTTCGGGGGAACTGGGGCCAACGTCCTGACTTTC	CASSLSFGGTGANVLTF
.	TRBV2	TRBD2	TRBJ2-7	TGTGCCAGCAAAGAAAGGTGGGGACTAGAAACCTACGAGCAGTACTTC	CASKERWGLETYEQYF
.	TRBV11-2	.	TRBJ1-5	TGTGCCAGCAGCTTAGGTGGGGAGAATGGTCAGCCCCAGCATTTT	CASSLGGENGQPQHF
.	TRBV30	.	TRBJ2-3	TGTGCCTGGAGTGGACAGGACACAGATACGCAGTATTTT	CAWSGQDTDTQYF
once	TRBV6-6	.	TRBJ1-4	TGTGCCAGCAGTCCCTTTCGGGAGGCCCCCGAAAAACTGTTTTTT	CASSPFREAPEKLFF
.	TRBV6-1	TRBD1	TRBJ2-3	TGTGCCAGCAGTTCCCGGGACAGGGGCGCAGATACGCAGTATTTT	CASSSRDRGADTQYF
.	TRBV21-1	.	TRBJ2-3	TGTGCCAGCAGCAAAGTACGGGGAGCTAGCGGGAGGCCAACAGATACGCAGTATTTT	CASSKVRGASGRPTDTQYF
.	TRBV27	TRBD1	TRBJ1-1	TGTGCCAGCAGTATCGGACAGGGGGACACTGAAGCTTTCTTT	CASSIGQGDTEAFF
.	TRBV7-3	TRBD2	TRBJ2-1	TGTGCCAGCAGCCGAATAGCGGGAGTTAAGAATGAGCAGTTCTTC	CASSRIAGVKNEQFF
few	TRBV19	TRBD1	TRBJ1-1	TGTGCCAGTAGTATAGTGGGGACAGGGAACACTGAAGCTTTCTTT	CASSIVGTGNTEAFF
.	TRBV14	TRBD2	TRBJ2-3	TGTGCCAGCAGCCAAAGCGGGAGTGGTAATTTAGGCACAGATACGCAGTATTTT	CASSQSGSGNLGTDTQYF
once	TRBV27	TRBD2	TRBJ2-1	TGTGCAGTCGGCGGGGGAACCTACAATGAGCAGTTCTTC	CAVGGGTYNEQFF
once	TRBV5-6	TRBD2	TRBJ2-3	TGTGCCAGCAGCTTTCAGACTAGCGGCCCCACAGATACGCAGTATTTT	CASSFQTSGPTDTQYF
.	TRBV18	.	TRBJ1-5	TGTGCCAGCTCACCTACAGGGAGGGATCAGCCCCAGCATTTT	CASSPTGRDQPQHF
.	TRBV6-1	TRBD2	TRBJ2-5	TGTGCCAGCAGTGAAGACCCCACTAGCGGGAAGGTGAAGACCCAGTACTTC	CASSEDPTSGKVKTQYF
once	TRBV19	.	TRBJ1-3	TGTGCCAGTAGTAGACAGGTCTCTGGAAACACCATATATTTT	CASSRQVSGNTIYF
.	TRBV5-8	.	TRBJ1-4	TGTGCCAGCAGCTTGGCCAGAGGATCAACTAATGAAAAACTGTTTTTT	CASSLARGSTNEKLFF
.	TRBV5-6	.	TRBJ1-2	TGTGCCAGCAGCTTGGCGTCAGGGGTTCGCTATGGCTACACCTTC	CASSLASGVRYGYTF
.	TRBV6-1	.	TRBJ2-5	TGTGCCAGCAGTGAAGGGCCAGCGGCGGAGACCCAGTACTTC	CASSEGPAAETQYF
.	TRBV5-1	.	TRBJ2-7	TGCGCCAGCAGCTTGGGTATAGGAGGAGGCTACGAGCAGTACTTC	CASSLGIGGGYEQYF
once	TRBV9	TRBD2	TRBJ2-2	TGTGCCAGCAGCACTACTAGCGGCCCGGACACCGGGGAGCTGTTTTTT	CASSTTSGPDTGELFF
few	TRBV7-2	TRBD2	TRBJ2-1	TGTGCCAGCAGCTTAGGGGCTAGCGGGAGCCTTGAGCAGTTCTTC	CASSLGASGSLEQFF
.	TRBV30	.	TRBJ1-2	TGTGCCTGGAGTATCTCCGGTCCTGGCTACACCTTC	CAWSISGPGYTF
.	TRBV6-5	TRBD2	TRBJ2-1	TGTGCCAGCACCCTAGGACTAGCGGGGCACAATGAGCAGTTCTTC	CASTLGLAGHNEQFF
.	TRBV6-6	.	TRBJ1-2	TGTGCCAGCAGTCGTCTCAGGGAGGGAAGCTATGGCTACACCTTC	CASSRLREGSYGYTF
.	TRBV27	.	TRBJ1-2	TGTGCCAGCAGTCTATCCCAGGGGAACTATGGCTACACCTTC	CASSLSQGNYGYTF
once	TRBV7-6	.	TRBJ2-2	TGTGCCAGCAGCTTAGGGGGAGCGAACACCGGGGAGCTGTTTTTT	CASSLGGANTGELFF
.	TRBV29-1	.	TRBJ2-5	TGCAGCGTCTCGGGTCAGAAAGAGACCCAGTACTTC	CSVSGQKETQYF
.	TRBV4-1	.	TRBJ2-3	TGCGCCAGCAGCCCCTCCCTGACTGTTAGCGGCACAGATACGCAGTATTTT	CASSPSLTVSGTDTQYF
.	TRBV4-2	.	TRBJ2-5	TGTGCCAGCAGCCTCAAGGCGGCTGCGCAAGAGACCCAGTACTTC	CASSLKAAAQETQYF
.	TRBV4-1	TRBD1	TRBJ1-1	TGCGCCAGCAGCTCCTACAGGGGGCAGGTTCCTGAAGCTTTCTTT	CASSSYRGQVPEAFF
few	TRBV28	TRBD1	TRBJ1-1	TGTGCCAGCAGCCCGGGGGACAGCCTCACTGAAGCTTTCTTT	CASSPGDSLTEAFF
once	TRBV5-6	TRBD2	TRBJ2-3	TGTGCCAGCAGCTTGGTAGGGCTAGCGGGAGACACAGATACGCAGTATTTT	CASSLVGLAGDTDTQYF
.	TRBV11-2	TRBD1	TRBJ1-1	TGTGCCAGCAGCCGACAGGGATCCACTGAAGCTTTCTTT	CASSRQGSTEAFF
.	TRBV18	.	TRBJ1-1	TGTGCCAGCTCACCACAGGGGGTGAACACTGAAGCTTTCTTT	CASSPQGVNTEAFF
.	TRBV9	TRBD2	TRBJ2-7	TGTGCCAGCAGCCTCACTAGCGCCTCCACCGAGCAGTACTTC	CASSLTSASTEQYF
.	TRBV30	.	TRBJ1-2	TGTGCCTGGGCGCCAATTGCTAATGGCTACACCTTC	CAWAPIANGYTF